Only a few counts were recorded for the clone carrying this T cell receptor (beta chain). The CDR3 runs 18 residues. The V segment lost 0 bases and the J segment 2 bases; nucleotides outside the gene matches: 3. CDR1 and CDR2 (germline): MNHEY, SVGEGT. This sample was included in a study of blood T cell repertoires in COVID-19. The overall study: Nucleic acid was either cDNA or gDNA, and it came from T cells, B-cell-depleted T cells, or PBMCs.

Some clones are missing from TCRdb's copy, which holds only in-frame ones; the method was immunoSEQ multiplex PCR. This table has roughly 110,000 clones, around 80% appearing once. The V gene is TRBV6-2 or TRBV6-3, the J gene TRBJ2-3, with TRBD2 matching 15 bases. Sequences were obtained from peripheral blood. This receptor was taken from an elderly man with COVID-19, enrolled during active disease. CDR3 DNA sequence: TGTGCCAGCAGTTACTCGGGGACTAGCGGGAGGCCCACAGATACGCAGTATTTT. Translating it yields CASSYSGTSGRPTDTQYF.